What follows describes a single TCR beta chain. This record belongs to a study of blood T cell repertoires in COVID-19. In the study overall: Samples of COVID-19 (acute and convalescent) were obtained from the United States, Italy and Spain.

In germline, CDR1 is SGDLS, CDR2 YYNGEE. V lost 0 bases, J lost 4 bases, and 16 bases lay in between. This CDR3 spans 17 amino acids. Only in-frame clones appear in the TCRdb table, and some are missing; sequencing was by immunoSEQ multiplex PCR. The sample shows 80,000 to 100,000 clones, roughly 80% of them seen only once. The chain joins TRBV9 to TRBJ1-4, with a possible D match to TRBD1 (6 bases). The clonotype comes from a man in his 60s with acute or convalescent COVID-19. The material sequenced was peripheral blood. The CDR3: CASSVAAGGQSNEKLFF. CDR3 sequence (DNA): TGTGCCAGCAGCGTAGCTGCGGGAGGACAGAGTAATGAAAAACTGTTTTTT.